The 15 T cell receptor beta chains below come from one sample, sequenced in a study of CD8 T cells in Susac syndrome. Random hexamers primed reverse transcription of about 0.45 to 1 ug RNA. TCRdb used MiXCR to reprocess the immunoSEQ multiplex PCR reads, holding one entry per CDR3 protein. The table has about 300,000 distinct CDR3 sequences, 92% seen once; the top ten hold 0.06% to 0.075%. Specimen: CD4+ T cells from PBMCs. The source is a human donor with multiple sclerosis.

The gene calls are TRBV20-1 and TRBJ1-1; a possible D gene is TRBD1 (6 bases). V lost 3 bases and J 3 bases, leaving 23 bases between the germline ends. This CDR3 has 17 amino acids. CDR1 is DFQATT and CDR2 is SNEGSKA in the germline V gene (reference sequence). For the CDR3, the DNA is TGCAGTGCTAGGTCCGGGGGCGATCCCAGACATCACACTGAAGCTTTCTTT. Translation: CSARSGGDPRHHTEAFF.

V gene TRBV2 combines with J gene TRBJ2-7; D possibly uses TRBD1 or TRBD2 (5 bases each). The CDR3 spans 14 residues. V lost 5 bases to trimming and J lost 2 bases, with 13 bases between them. CDR1 SNHLY and CDR2 FYNNEI come from the germline V gene. The CDR3 is CASSPKRGPYEQYF. CDR3 DNA: TGTGCCAGCAGTCCCAAGAGGGGCCCCTACGAGCAGTACTTC.

The gene calls are TRBV12-3 or TRBV12-4 and TRBJ1-3; D uncertain. The V gene lost 6 bases and the J gene lost 0 bases, with 12 bases spanning the gap. The CDR3 is made up of 15 amino acids. The CDR3 protein is CASRVTQSSGNTIYF. The CDR3, as DNA: TGTGCCAGCAGGGTCACACAGAGCTCTGGAAACACCATATATTTT.

The sample holds one count of this clonotype. The rearrangement links TRBV7-2 to TRBJ2-5; TRBD2 is a possible D gene (6 bases). This CDR3 has 13 amino acids. The ends were cut back, 4 bases at V and 5 bases at J, with 11 bases in the middle. Germline V gene data show CDR1 as SGHTA and CDR2 as FQGNSA. The CDR3 loop is CASSSGVGETQYF. DNA of the CDR3: TGTGCCAGCAGCTCGGGAGTTGGGGAGACCCAGTACTTC. The full variable domain, completed using reference TRBV7-2 and TRBJ2-5, is GAGVSQSPSNKVTEKGKDVELRCDPISGHTALYWYRQSLGQGLEFLIYFQGNSAPDKSGLPSDRFSAERTGGSVSTLTIQRTQQEDSAVYLCASSSGVGETQYFGPGTRLLVL.

This clonotype has a handful of counts. This sequence joins TRBV7-2 and TRBJ2-3, with D perhaps given as TRBD1 or TRBD2 (5 bases each). The germline V and J ends were trimmed by 1 base and 2 bases, with 7 bases remaining between them. This CDR3 is built from 14 residues. The germline V gene has CDR1 SGHTA and CDR2 FQGNSA. In nucleotides, the CDR3 is TGTGCCAGCAGCTTAGTCGGGGCCACAGATACGCAGTATTTT. Its translation is CASSLVGATDTQYF.

This clonotype has just one count. J is TRBJ2-2 and V is TRBV3-1; no clear D gene. With 3 bases removed from V and 6 bases from J, the gap between germline ends came to 11 bases. This CDR3 has 14 residues. Per germline, CDR1 LGHDT and CDR2 YNNKEL (reference sequence). Written as DNA, the CDR3 is TGTGCCAGCAGCCAGGGAACTCTTCCCGGGGAGCTGTTTTTT. Residues: CASSQGTLPGELFF.

This chain links TRBV7-9 with TRBJ2-2; D uncertain. The CDR3 runs 14 residues. CDR1 SEHNR and CDR2 FQNEAQ come from the germline V gene (reference sequence). V lost 4 bases and J 7 bases, leaving 13 bases between the germline ends. The CDR3 sequence is CASSSTDLLGELFF. The CDR3 coding sequence is TGTGCCAGCAGCTCCACAGACCTGCTCGGGGAGCTGTTTTTT.

The chain couples TRBV4-2 to TRBJ2-7; the D is unclear. V lost 1 base to trimming and J lost 3 bases, with 13 bases between them. The CDR3 sequence is 15 residues long. In germline, CDR1 is LGHNA, CDR2 YNFKEQ. CDR3 in amino acids: CASSQALDPRYEQYF. The CDR3 DNA reads TGTGCCAGCAGCCAAGCCCTAGACCCGCGCTACGAGCAGTACTTC.

The chain joins TRBV6-1 to TRBJ2-7; 11 bases agree with TRBD1. This CDR3 is 15 amino acids long. Per germline, CDR1 MNHNS and CDR2 SASEGT. Trimming took 6 bases from V and 2 from J; bases not matched to a gene: 6. This CDR3 reads CASRSPGQGAYEQYF. In DNA, the CDR3 is TGTGCCAGCAGGAGCCCGGGACAGGGGGCCTACGAGCAGTACTTC.

This sequence joins TRBV20-1 and TRBJ1-2, with 7 bases lining up with TRBD1. CDR1 and CDR2 (germline): DFQATT, SNEGSKA (reference sequence). The junction had 14 bases not matched to a gene; V was cut back by 0 bases and J by 7 bases. The CDR3 runs 16 residues. The CDR3 DNA reads TGCAGTGCTAGAGATGGGCTCGAAGGGGGCAGGGCTGGCTACACCTTC. It codes for CSARDGLEGGRAGYTF.

In the case of this clonotype: One end of the junction fails to match germline, which may point to a read error. The genes are TRBV7-9 and TRBJ2-5, with D tentatively TRBD2 (6 bases). This CDR3 spans 14 amino acids. Germline V gene lookup returns CDR1 SEHNR and CDR2 FQNEAQ (reference sequence). The chain's CDR3 is CASSSGHGYENQYF. CDR3 nucleotide sequence: TGTGCCAGCAGTAGCGGACACGGTTATGAGAACCAGTACTTC.

The J gene is TRBJ1-3, the V gene TRBV2; D is undetermined. With 7 bases removed from V and 2 bases from J, the gap between germline ends came to 6 bases. The CDR3 is 12 amino acids. Germline V gene lookup returns CDR1 SNHLY and CDR2 FYNNEI. The CDR3 DNA sequence: TGTGCCAGCATGGGCACTGGAAACACCATATATTTT. This encodes CASMGTGNTIYF. Full variable domain (missing parts from reference TRBV2 and TRBJ1-3): EPEVTQTPSHQVTQMGQEVILRCVPISNHLYFYWYRQILGQKVEFLVSFYNNEISEKSEIFDDQFSVERPDGSNFTLKIRSTKLEDSAMYFCASMGTGNTIYFGEGSWLTVV.

The V and J genes are TRBV5-6 and TRBJ2-3; tentative D call: TRBD1 (6 bases). This CDR3 is built from 17 residues. Germline assignment: CDR1 SGHDT and CDR2 YYEEEE. V shed 4 bases and J shed 0 bases, with 18 bases lying between them. The CDR3 DNA is TGTGCCAGCAGCAACCCGGGGACAAGACTAAGCACAGATACGCAGTATTTT. Protein: CASSNPGTRLSTDTQYF.

The chain recombines TRBV18 with TRBJ2-5; either TRBD1 or TRBD2 may fit D (5 bases each). This CDR3 is 13 amino acids long. Deletions cut 6 bases from V and 2 bases from J, with 10 bases between. Germline V CDR1 and CDR2: KGHSH, LQKENI. The CDR3 here is CASSGDLQETQYF. The CDR3 DNA reads TGTGCCAGCTCGGGGGACCTTCAAGAGACCCAGTACTTC. Variable domain in full (rest from reference TRBV18 and TRBJ2-5): NAGVMQNPRHLVRRRGQEARLRCSPMKGHSHVYWYRQLPEEGLKFMVYLQKENIIDESGMPKERFSAEFPKEGPSILRIQQVVRGDSAAYFCASSGDLQETQYFGPGTRLLVL.

The chain employs TRBV6-5 and TRBJ2-2; D remains unclear. The V end was cut by 5 bases, the J end by 2 bases, with 3 bases between. Germline loops: CDR1 MNHEY, CDR2 SVGAGI. The length of the CDR3 is 12 residues. In nucleotides, the CDR3 is TGTGCCAGCAGTCCTAACACCGGGGAGCTGTTTTTT. This translates into CASSPNTGELFF.